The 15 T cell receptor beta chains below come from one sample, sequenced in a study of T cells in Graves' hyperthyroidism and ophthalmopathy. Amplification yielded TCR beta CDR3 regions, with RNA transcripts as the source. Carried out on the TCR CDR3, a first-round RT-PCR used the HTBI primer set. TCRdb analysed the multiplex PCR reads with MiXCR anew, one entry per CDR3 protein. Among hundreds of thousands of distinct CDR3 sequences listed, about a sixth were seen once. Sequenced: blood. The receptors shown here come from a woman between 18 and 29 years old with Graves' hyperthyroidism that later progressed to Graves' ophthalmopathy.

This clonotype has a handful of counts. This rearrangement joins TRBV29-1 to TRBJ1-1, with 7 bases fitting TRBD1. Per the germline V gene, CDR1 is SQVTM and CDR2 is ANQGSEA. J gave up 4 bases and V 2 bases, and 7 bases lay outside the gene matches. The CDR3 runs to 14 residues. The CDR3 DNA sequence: TGCAGCGTTGAAAGGAGGGGGCGCGGCACTGAAGCTTTCTTT. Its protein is CSVERRGRGTEAFF.

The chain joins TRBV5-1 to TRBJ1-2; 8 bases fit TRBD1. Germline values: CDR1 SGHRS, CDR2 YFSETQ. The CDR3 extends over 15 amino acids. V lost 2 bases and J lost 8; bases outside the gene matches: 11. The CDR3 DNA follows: TGCGCCAGCAGCTTCGGGACAGGCCACCTGGGCGGCTACACCTTC. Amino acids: CASSFGTGHLGGYTF.

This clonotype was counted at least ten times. Here the CDR3 reads CSARGETSGSYEQYF. CDR3 coding DNA: TGCAGTGCTAGAGGGGAGACTAGCGGGAGTTACGAGCAGTACTTC. V usage is TRBV20-1 and J usage is TRBJ2-7; TRBD2 aligns across 12 bases. Germline values: CDR1 DFQATT, CDR2 SNEGSKA (reference sequence). CDR3 length: 15 amino acids. The J segment lost 4 bases and the V segment lost 1 base, leaving 5 bases of the junction unmatched.

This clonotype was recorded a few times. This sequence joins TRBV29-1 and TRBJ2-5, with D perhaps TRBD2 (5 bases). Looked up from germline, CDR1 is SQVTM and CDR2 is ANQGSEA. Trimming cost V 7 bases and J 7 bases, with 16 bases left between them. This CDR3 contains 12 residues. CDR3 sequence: CSGHTSFGTQYF. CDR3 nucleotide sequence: TGCAGCGGCCATACTAGTTTCGGGACCCAGTACTTC.

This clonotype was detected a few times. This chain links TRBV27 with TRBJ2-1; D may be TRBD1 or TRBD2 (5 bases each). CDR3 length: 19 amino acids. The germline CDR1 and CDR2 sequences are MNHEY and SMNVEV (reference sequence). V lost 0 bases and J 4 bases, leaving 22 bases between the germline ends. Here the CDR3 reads CASSLSYWDPATLYNEQFF. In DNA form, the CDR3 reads TGTGCCAGCAGTTTATCGTATTGGGACCCCGCAACCCTTTACAATGAGCAGTTCTTC.

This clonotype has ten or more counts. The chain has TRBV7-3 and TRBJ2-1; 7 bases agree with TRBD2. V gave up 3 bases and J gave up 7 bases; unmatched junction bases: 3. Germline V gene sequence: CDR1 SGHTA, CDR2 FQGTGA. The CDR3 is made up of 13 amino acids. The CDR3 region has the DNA TGTGCCAGCAGCTTTGGGGGGGGGAATGAGCAGTTCTTC. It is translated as CASSFGGGNEQFF.

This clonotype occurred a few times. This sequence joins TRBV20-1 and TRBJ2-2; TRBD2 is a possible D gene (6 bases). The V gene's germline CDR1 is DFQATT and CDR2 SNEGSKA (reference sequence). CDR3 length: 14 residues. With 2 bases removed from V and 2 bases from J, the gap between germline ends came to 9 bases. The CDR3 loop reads CSARSGLNTGELFF. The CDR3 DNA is TGCAGTGCTAGATCAGGACTAAACACCGGGGAGCTGTTTTTT.

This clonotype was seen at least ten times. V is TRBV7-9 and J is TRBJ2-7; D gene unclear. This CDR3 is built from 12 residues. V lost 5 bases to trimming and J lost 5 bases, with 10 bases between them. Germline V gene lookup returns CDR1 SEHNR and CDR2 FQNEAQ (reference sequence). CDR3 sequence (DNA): TGTGCCAGCAGCCCCATCGAAGACGAGCAGTACTTC. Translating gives CASSPIEDEQYF.

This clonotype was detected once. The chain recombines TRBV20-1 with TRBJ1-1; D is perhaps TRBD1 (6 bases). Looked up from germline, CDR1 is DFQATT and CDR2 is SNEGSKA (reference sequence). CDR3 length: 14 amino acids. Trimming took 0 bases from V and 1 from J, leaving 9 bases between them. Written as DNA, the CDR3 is TGCAGTGCTAGAGAACGACAGGCGAACACTGAAGCTTTCTTT. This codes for CSARERQANTEAFF.

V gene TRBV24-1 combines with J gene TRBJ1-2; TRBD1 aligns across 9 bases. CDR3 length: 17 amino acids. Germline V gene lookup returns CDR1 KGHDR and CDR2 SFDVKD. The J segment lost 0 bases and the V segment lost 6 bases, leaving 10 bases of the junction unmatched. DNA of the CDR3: TGTGCCACCAGTCATACGGGACAGGGCCTTGCTAACTATGGCTACACCTTC. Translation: CATSHTGQGLANYGYTF.

This chain's CDR3 is CASSQSGRTYEQYF. The CDR3 DNA reads TGTGCCAGCAGCCAATCGGGGCGGACCTACGAGCAGTACTTC. This chain links TRBV16 with TRBJ2-7; tentative D call: TRBD1 (5 bases). Germline V gives CDR1 KGHSY, CDR2 FQNENV. V shed 0 bases and J shed 2 bases, with 8 bases lying between them. This CDR3 is 14 amino acids long.

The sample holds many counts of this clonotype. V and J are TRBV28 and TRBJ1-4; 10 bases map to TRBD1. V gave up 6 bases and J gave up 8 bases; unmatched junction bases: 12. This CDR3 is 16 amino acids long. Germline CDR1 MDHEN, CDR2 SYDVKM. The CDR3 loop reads CASSRLRDRGTEKLFF. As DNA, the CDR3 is TGTGCCAGCAGCCGACTTCGGGACAGGGGTACCGAAAAACTGTTTTTT.

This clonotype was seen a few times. This CDR3 is CASRSGTESYSYEQYF. CDR3 sequence (DNA): TGTGCCAGCAGGTCCGGGACAGAGTCTTACTCCTACGAGCAGTACTTC. V and J are TRBV7-8 and TRBJ2-7, with TRBD1 identical over 7 bases. Germline trimming cut 6 bases from V and 0 bases from J; bases unmatched to any gene: 11. The CDR3 contains 16 residues. The germline CDR1 and CDR2 sequences are SGHVS and FQNEAQ.

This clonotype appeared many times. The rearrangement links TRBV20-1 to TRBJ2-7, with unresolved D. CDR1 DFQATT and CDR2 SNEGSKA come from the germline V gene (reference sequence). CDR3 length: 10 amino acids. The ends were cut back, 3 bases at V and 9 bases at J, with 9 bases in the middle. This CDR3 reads CSARELGQYF. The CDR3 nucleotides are TGCAGTGCTAGGGAGTTGGGGCAGTACTTC.

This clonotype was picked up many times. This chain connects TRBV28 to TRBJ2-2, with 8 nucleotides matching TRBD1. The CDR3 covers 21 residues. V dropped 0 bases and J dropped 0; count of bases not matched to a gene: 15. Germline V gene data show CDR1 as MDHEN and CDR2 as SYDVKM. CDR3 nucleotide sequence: TGTGCCAGCAGTTTATGGACTTTTCGGCAGAGGGGACAGGCGAACACCGGGGAGCTGTTTTTT. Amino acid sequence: CASSLWTFRQRGQANTGELFF. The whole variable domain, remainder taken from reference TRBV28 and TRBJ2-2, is DVKVTQSSRYLVKRTGEKVFLECVQDMDHENMFWYRQDPGLGLRLIYFSYDVKMKEKGDIPEGYSVSREKKERFSLILESASTNQTSMYLCASSLWTFRQRGQANTGELFFGEGSRLTVL.